This TCR beta chain was found in a study of CD8 T cells in ankylosing spondylitis. This CDR3 has 16 amino acids. V dropped 2 bases and J dropped 0; count of bases not matched to a gene: 8. Germline loops: CDR1 DFQATT, CDR2 SNEGSKA (reference sequence). Broader study findings: For ankylosing spondylitis blood, a TCR beta motif of 8 or 9 highly homologous variants appeared characteristic. As for the disease-linked clones, they showed a CD8+ phenotype and occurred at relatively low frequencies in peripheral blood. In reactive arthritis synovial fluid and blood, some motif variants had been reported before. Matched synovial fluid from ankylosing spondylitis patients was reported to be enriched for disease-linked clones.

To note about this clonotype: Its antigen is not identified.

The TCR beta libraries were generated through quantitative 5'-RACE incorporating molecular barcodes. Using its own MiXCR run on the 5' RACE reads, TCRdb lists one record per CDR3 protein. The sample holds more than 600,000 distinct CDR3 sequences, around 19% seen once. Sequenced: blood, either unsorted or a sorted T cell fraction (not recorded which). This chain links TRBV20-1 with TRBJ1-1, with 8 positions matching TRBD1. The source is a male donor with ankylosing spondylitis. CDR3 sequence (DNA): TGCAGTGCTAGACCTCGGGACAGGCCCTTGAACACTGAAGCTTTCTTT. Amino acid sequence: CSARPRDRPLNTEAFF.